These 13 T cell receptor beta chains were all obtained from the same sample, sequenced in a study of T cells expressing NK-cell markers. TCRdb re-called the 5' RACE reads and gives one entry per CDR3 protein, without DNA. This sample lists about 260,000 distinct CDR3 sequences; its ten largest clones have 4% to 5%. The sequencing input was blood T cells: a sorted CD56 or NKG2C T cell subset, CD4+ or CD8+ T cells, or bulk PBMC T cells (not recorded which). These receptors were collected from a woman aged 18 to 75 in good health.

This sequence joins TRBV19 and TRBJ2-1; there is no DNA to check the TCRdb D call of TRBD1. Germline V gene sequence: CDR1 LNHDA, CDR2 SQIVND (reference sequence). The CDR3 is 15 residues long. The CDR3 region is CASSIQDRGFNEQFF.

The V gene is TRBV4-3, the J gene TRBJ2-3. Germline CDR1 LGHNA, CDR2 YSLEER. The CDR3 loop spans 13 amino acids. The CDR3 spells CASSQDPANTQYF.

The rearrangement links TRBV12-3 or TRBV12-4 to TRBJ1-5; TCRdb's D call, TRBD1, is unchecked because there is no DNA. This CDR3 is built from 13 residues. The chain's CDR3 is CASTRDRNQPQHF.

The V and J genes are TRBV15 and TRBJ2-4; TCRdb's D call, TRBD1, is unchecked because there is no DNA. This CDR3 contains 15 residues. Looked up from germline, CDR1 is LNHNV and CDR2 is YYDKDF (reference sequence). The CDR3 spells CATSRVRQGINIQYF.

This rearrangement joins TRBV4-3 to TRBJ2-6. The CDR3 contains 15 residues. CDR1 is LGHNA, CDR2 YSLEER, per germline. The CDR3: CASSPKLSGANVLTF.

The chain employs TRBV4-1 and TRBJ2-1. This CDR3 has 13 amino acids. The V gene's germline CDR1 is MGHRA and CDR2 YSYEKL. CDR3: CASSQSIYNEQFF.

The rearrangement joins TRBV18 to TRBJ2-4; the D call from TCRdb, TRBD2, cannot be confirmed without DNA. Germline V gene data show CDR1 as KGHSH and CDR2 as LQKENI. This CDR3 spans 16 amino acids. CDR3 residues: CASSPADLAGKNIQYF.

The chain has TRBV19 and TRBJ2-4; as DNA is missing, the TRBD1 call by TCRdb cannot be tested. In germline, CDR1 is LNHDA, CDR2 SQIVND (reference sequence). The CDR3 runs to 14 residues. CDR3 protein: CASSWGRGGNIQYF.

The chain has TRBV19 and TRBJ2-2; the D gene TCRdb calls, TRBD2, cannot be checked with no DNA. The CDR3 sequence is 13 residues long. Germline V gene lookup returns CDR1 LNHDA and CDR2 SQIVND (reference sequence). CDR3 amino acids: CAGKRENTGELFF.

V gene TRBV30 combines with J gene TRBJ1-4; TCRdb names TRBD1, which stays unverified in the absence of DNA. Germline V gene sequence: CDR1 GTSNPN, CDR2 SVGIG (reference sequence). The CDR3 runs to 16 residues. This chain's CDR3 is CAWSSTGTPEGEKLFF.

The chain is built from TRBV9 and TRBJ1-5; TCRdb designates TRBD1, a call that cannot be tested without DNA. The CDR3 extends over 14 amino acids. Germline values: CDR1 SGDLS, CDR2 YYNGEE. The CDR3: CASSQTGVYQPQHF.

The chain recombines TRBV20-1 with TRBJ2-6; checking the TCRdb D call of TRBD1 is not possible without DNA. This CDR3 is built from 17 residues. CDR1 DFQATT and CDR2 SNEGSKA come from the germline V gene (reference sequence). The CDR3 reads CSARDRPGTTGASVLTF.

The rearrangement joins TRBV20-1 to TRBJ2-7; the TRBD1 assignment by TCRdb is unverifiable without DNA. Germline lookup yields CDR1 DFQATT and CDR2 SNEGSKA (reference sequence). This CDR3 comprises 13 residues. The CDR3: CSAYRGLHYEQYF.